The 29 T cell receptor beta chains below were found in one sample sequenced in a study of OX40 agonist ivuxolimab in advanced cancers. The assay was immunoSEQ multiplex PCR, and TCRdb's table has in-frame clones only and misses some. The data contain about 43,000 clones, around 86% of them singletons. Sequences were derived from CD4+ or CD8+ T cells sorted from blood, sampled in a trial of the OX40 agonist ivuxolimab. These receptors were taken from an adult with an advanced solid tumor such as melanoma, head and neck, liver or kidney cancer.

The chain couples TRBV29-1 to TRBJ2-2; D might be TRBD1 (6 bases). Trimming stripped 3 bases from V and 0 bases from J, with 8 bases between. Looked up from germline, CDR1 is SQVTM and CDR2 is ANQGSEA. There are 14 residues in the CDR3. The CDR3 loop reads CSVDRGSNTGELFF. The CDR3 coding sequence is TGCAGCGTTGACAGGGGCTCGAACACCGGGGAGCTGTTTTTT.

V gene TRBV27 combines with J gene TRBJ1-1; D remains unclear. The CDR3 has 12 residues. Germline loops: CDR1 MNHEY, CDR2 SMNVEV (reference sequence). Trimming left V 5 bases short and J 3 bases short, with 7 bases between. The CDR3, as DNA: TGTGCCAGCAGTCCCGGACACACTGAAGCTTTCTTT. Amino acids: CASSPGHTEAFF.

This clone came up once. The chain uses TRBV5-1 and TRBJ2-7, with TRBD2 identical over 7 bases. CDR1 is SGHRS, CDR2 YFSETQ, per germline. The CDR3 contains 14 residues. Trimming took 4 bases from V and 6 from J; bases not matched to a gene: 10. The CDR3 sequence: CASSNRDYTLEQYF. The CDR3 DNA reads as TGCGCCAGCAGCAACCGGGACTACACCCTCGAGCAGTACTTC.

This CDR3 is CASAEQEASYNEQFF. For the CDR3, the DNA is TGTGCCAGCGCGGAACAGGAGGCGTCCTACAATGAGCAGTTCTTC. The chain joins TRBV5-4 to TRBJ2-1; either TRBD1 or TRBD2 may supply D (5 bases each). This CDR3 spans 15 amino acids. The germline CDR1 and CDR2 sequences are SGHNT and YYREEE (reference sequence). The V end was cut by 7 bases, the J end by 1 base, with 15 bases between.

V gene TRBV27 combines with J gene TRBJ1-2; 8 nucleotides align to TRBD1. CDR3 length: 14 amino acids. Trimming took 6 bases from V and 5 from J; bases not matched to a gene: 8. Germline V gene lookup returns CDR1 MNHEY and CDR2 SMNVEV (reference sequence). CDR3 in DNA: TGTGCCAGCAGGGGGCAGGGGGCGCGGTATGGCTACACCTTC. It encodes CASRGQGARYGYTF.

This clone was recorded a few times. This sequence joins TRBV5-5 and TRBJ1-2; no firm D call. V lost 1 base, J lost 6 bases, and 7 bases lay in between. From germline, CDR1 is SGHKS and CDR2 YYEKEE (reference sequence). The CDR3 spans 12 residues. CDR3 DNA: TGTGCCAGCAGCTTGACGGGTAATGGCTACACCTTC. Translation gives CASSLTGNGYTF.

The rearrangement links TRBV13 to TRBJ1-1; D is ambiguous. Between the trimmed V and J ends, which lost 3 bases and 5 bases, there was a span of 4 bases. Germline loops: CDR1 PRHDT, CDR2 FYEKMQ (reference sequence). This CDR3 comprises 11 residues. The CDR3 region is CASSLFTEAFF. The CDR3 DNA follows: TGTGCCAGCAGCTTGTTTACTGAAGCTTTCTTT.

This clone was counted once. The rearrangement joins TRBV18 to TRBJ2-7, with a tentative D call TRBD1 (6 bases). Germline loops: CDR1 KGHSH, CDR2 LQKENI. The V end was cut by 0 bases, the J end by 4 bases, with 13 bases between. The CDR3 contains 15 residues. The CDR3 region is CASSPPGAGSYEQYV. In nucleotides, the CDR3 is TGTGCCAGCTCACCACCGGGGGCAGGATCGTACGAGCAGTACGTC.

This chain connects TRBV6-5 to TRBJ1-1; 10 bases fit TRBD1. The length of the CDR3 is 15 residues. Germline CDR1 is MNHEY and CDR2 is SVGAGI. Unmatched junction bases numbered 4, after V lost 6 bases and J lost 0 bases. In nucleotides, the CDR3 is TGTGCCAGCAGATGGGACAGGGGTCTGAACACTGAAGCTTTCTTT. Its translation is CASRWDRGLNTEAFF.

The rearrangement uses TRBV27 and TRBJ2-7; TRBD2 is a possible D gene (6 bases). Trimming cost V 3 bases and J 0 bases, with 12 bases left between them. The CDR3 is made up of 15 amino acids. In germline, CDR1 is MNHEY, CDR2 SMNVEV (reference sequence). CDR3 residues: CASSLDSGSSYEQYF. Written as DNA, the CDR3 is TGTGCCAGCAGTTTGGATAGCGGCAGCTCCTACGAGCAGTACTTC.

The chain combines TRBV5-6 with TRBJ2-1; D not certain. The germline V gene encodes CDR1 SGHDT and CDR2 YYEEEE. This CDR3 comprises 14 residues. The V gene lost 0 bases and the J gene lost 4 bases, with 8 bases spanning the gap. The CDR3 DNA sequence: TGTGCCAGCAGCTTGGAGCTGGCTTACAATGAGCAGTTCTTC. It is translated as CASSLELAYNEQFF.

This rearrangement joins TRBV5-1 to TRBJ2-7; weak D call: TRBD2 (5 bases). Germline V gives CDR1 SGHRS, CDR2 YFSETQ. This CDR3 contains 15 residues. V dropped 4 bases and J dropped 1 base, with 15 bases sitting between them. In nucleotides, the CDR3 is TGCGCCAGCAGCCCCGTCTTGGGGAGTTCCTACGAGCAGTACTTC. Protein sequence: CASSPVLGSSYEQYF.

This sequence joins TRBV27 and TRBJ2-5; D is ambiguous. Trimming stripped 6 bases from V and 2 bases from J, with 7 bases between. The germline CDR1 and CDR2 sequences are MNHEY and SMNVEV (reference sequence). This CDR3 contains 12 residues. The CDR3 here is CASRGIQETQYF. DNA of the CDR3: TGTGCCAGCAGAGGGATACAAGAGACCCAGTACTTC.

The chain is built from TRBV5-4 and TRBJ2-2; maybe TRBD1 (6 bases). This CDR3 is built from 14 residues. Looked up from germline, CDR1 is SGHNT and CDR2 is YYREEE (reference sequence). V gave up 1 base and J gave up 7 bases, with 11 bases separating them. CDR3 DNA sequence: TGTGCCAGCAGCTTGTCAGGGGATATCGGGGAGCTGTTTTTT. Its protein product is CASSLSGDIGELFF.

The chain employs TRBV11-1 and TRBJ2-1, with D uncertain. The germline gives CDR1 SGHAT, CDR2 FQDESV (reference sequence). Trimming pared 5 bases from V and 6 bases from J, leaving 5 bases between. The CDR3 is 11 amino acids. CDR3 in amino acids: CASSQSNEQFF. CDR3 sequence (DNA): TGTGCCAGCAGCCAAAGCAATGAGCAGTTCTTC.

The J gene is TRBJ2-7, the V gene TRBV5-4; 7 bases match TRBD2. Losses at the gene ends were 4 bases for V and 6 bases for J; bases not matched to a gene: 10. Germline CDR1 reads SGHNT; CDR2 reads YYREEE (reference sequence). The CDR3 runs to 14 residues. CDR3 nucleotide sequence: TGTGCCAGCAGCCTGGGGGGGGGAGAACTCGAGCAGTACGTC. Protein: CASSLGGGELEQYV.

The rearrangement links TRBV5-4 to TRBJ1-2; D is ambiguous. This CDR3 contains 11 residues. Trimming removed 0 bases at V and 8 bases at J, with 5 bases between. Germline assignment: CDR1 SGHNT and CDR2 YYREEE (reference sequence). The CDR3, as DNA: TGTGCCAGCAGCTTGGGGTCAGGCTACACCTTC. Translated: CASSLGSGYTF. The full variable domain, with the rest looked up from reference TRBV5-4 and TRBJ1-2, is ETGVTQSPTHLIKTRGQQVTLRCSSQSGHNTVSWYQQALGQGPQFIFQYYREEENGRGNFPPRFSGLQFPNYSSELNVNALELDDSALYLCASSLGSGYTFGSGTRLTVV.

The V and J genes are TRBV20-1 and TRBJ2-2; unclear D gene. The CDR3 covers 11 residues. CDR1 and CDR2 (germline): DFQATT, SNEGSKA (reference sequence). V lost 2 bases and J lost 9, with 7 bases in between. DNA of the CDR3: TGCAGTGCTAGATATTCTTGGGAGCTGTTTTTT. Residues: CSARYSWELFF.

This clone showed up just a few times. The rearrangement uses TRBV7-2 and TRBJ2-1; 7 positions match TRBD2. This CDR3 region has 13 residues. V gave up 3 bases and J gave up 8 bases; unmatched junction bases: 4. In germline, CDR1 is SGHTA, CDR2 FQGNSA. As DNA, the CDR3 is TGTGCCAGCAGCTTGTGGGGAGGGGATGAGCAGTTCTTC. Translated, it gives CASSLWGGDEQFF.

The V and J genes are TRBV5-1 and TRBJ1-2, with TRBD1 matching 9 bases. Germline lookup yields CDR1 SGHRS and CDR2 YFSETQ. J was trimmed by 8 bases and V by 5 bases; bases with no gene match: 10. This CDR3 contains 14 residues. In nucleotides, the CDR3 is TGCGCCAGCAGATGGACAGGGGCCCTCGAAGGCTACACCTTC. It yields the protein CASRWTGALEGYTF.

This chain joins TRBV2 and TRBJ2-7; D tentatively fits TRBD1 or TRBD2 (5 bases each). The CDR3 runs to 14 residues. Between the trimmed V and J ends, which lost 3 bases and 6 bases, there was a span of 15 bases. Germline assignment: CDR1 SNHLY and CDR2 FYNNEI. Here the CDR3 DNA reads TGTGCCAGCAGTGAGCCCCCCTCGGGACGCGAGCAGTACTTC. Translation gives CASSEPPSGREQYF.

The rearrangement uses TRBV7-9 and TRBJ1-2; D perhaps matches TRBD1 (5 bases). This CDR3 comprises 15 residues. Trimming left V 5 bases short and J 4 bases short, with 17 bases between. Looked up from germline, CDR1 is SEHNR and CDR2 is FQNEAQ (reference sequence). DNA of the CDR3: TGTGCCAGCAGCCTGACTCTCGACAGCATCTATGGCTACACCTTC. This codes for CASSLTLDSIYGYTF.

The chain couples TRBV28 to TRBJ1-6, with TRBD1 identical over 8 bases. Germline V gene sequence: CDR1 MDHEN, CDR2 SYDVKM. The CDR3 has 18 residues. Germline trimming cut 3 bases from V and 14 bases from J; bases unmatched to any gene: 21. The CDR3 region is CASSFSPLRGTGGGTLHF. DNA for the CDR3: TGTGCCAGCAGTTTTTCCCCTTTACGCGGGACAGGCGGGGGAACCCTCCACTTT. Full variable domain (outside the CDR3, taken from reference TRBV28 and TRBJ1-6): DVKVTQSSRYLVKRTGEKVFLECVQDMDHENMFWYRQDPGLGLRLIYFSYDVKMKEKGDIPEGYSVSREKKERFSLILESASTNQTSMYLCASSFSPLRGTGGGTLHFGNGTRLTVT.

The chain has TRBV29-1 and TRBJ1-1, with D unclear. The CDR3 extends over 12 amino acids. Trimming pared 3 bases from V and 4 bases from J, leaving 9 bases between. Germline V gene sequence: CDR1 SQVTM, CDR2 ANQGSEA. The CDR3 coding sequence is TGCAGCGTTGACAGGCGGGGCACTGAAGCTTTCTTT. Protein: CSVDRRGTEAFF.

The V call is TRBV11-3, the J call TRBJ1-5; weak D call: TRBD1 (6 bases). Germline CDR1 reads SGHNT; CDR2 reads YENEEA. The CDR3 has 15 amino acids. Trimming cost V 1 base and J 1 base, with 8 bases left between them. CDR3: CASSLGTGSNQPQHF. The CDR3 DNA is TGTGCCAGCAGCTTAGGCACAGGGAGCAATCAGCCCCAGCATTTT.

The chain has TRBV6-6 and TRBJ1-5; 8 bases are a match to TRBD1. This CDR3 is 14 amino acids long. With V trimmed by 5 bases and J by 4 bases, 4 bases remained unmatched. Germline CDR1 reads MNHNY; CDR2 reads SVGAGI (reference sequence). The CDR3 here is CASSATGGNQPQHF. The CDR3, as DNA: TGTGCCAGCAGTGCCACAGGGGGGAATCAGCCCCAGCATTTT.

V is TRBV28 and J is TRBJ1-5; D unresolved. The CDR3 spans 19 residues. V was cut by 5 bases and J by 2 bases, with 25 bases left in between. Germline V gene lookup returns CDR1 MDHEN and CDR2 SYDVKM. CDR3 region: CASSPSSETLSSGNQPQHF. CDR3 sequence (DNA): TGTGCCAGCAGTCCCAGCTCCGAGACACTATCCTCGGGCAATCAGCCCCAGCATTTT.

Note on this clone: The same CDR3 is also encoded by other DNA sequences in this sample. V is TRBV14 and J is TRBJ1-1; 7 nucleotides line up with TRBD1. The trim removed 4 bases at V and 4 bases at J, leaving 18 bases unmatched. The germline V gene has CDR1 SGHDN and CDR2 FVKESK. The CDR3 loop spans 18 amino acids. CDR3 nucleotides: TGTGCCAGCAGCCCCTTAACAGGGGATGAACGGGGACGCACTGAAGCTTTCTTT. Its protein product is CASSPLTGDERGRTEAFF.

The rearrangement joins TRBV13 to TRBJ1-2, with TRBD1 as a possible D gene (6 bases). Germline V gene lookup returns CDR1 PRHDT and CDR2 FYEKMQ (reference sequence). The CDR3 totals 15 residues. Trimming stripped 5 bases from V and 5 bases from J, with 18 bases between. In DNA form, the CDR3 reads TGTGCCAGCAGCGATCTGACGGGACAAGGATATGGCTACACCTTC. Its translation: CASSDLTGQGYGYTF.